This T cell receptor (beta chain) was sequenced in a study of blood T cells in healthy people across ages. Points from the study as a whole: Diversity estimates from one million T cells were considered underestimates.

Sample donors were healthy Caucasian individuals that came from Russia, aged roughly 6 to 95. The second PCR ran roughly 7 to 11 cycles with a sample-barcoded 5' primer and J-beta primers. MiXCR, applied by TCRdb to the 5' RACE reads, yields one record per CDR3 protein. The table records hundreds of thousands of distinct CDR3 sequences, roughly 25% of them present only once. Germline trimming cut 0 bases from V and 5 bases from J; bases unmatched to any gene: 3. There are 15 residues in the CDR3. Germline CDR1 reads SQVTM; CDR2 reads ANQGSEA. This clonotype turned up a few times. Its target is not known. Another study also made use of these data, one on T cells of mothers and their children. Per that paper: A second PCR was performed with the M1S primer. This primer added sample barcodes and 2-4 random nucleotides. Maternal samples each gave over 10 million TCR beta CDR3 reads, and child samples a few million each.

This chain uses TRBV29-1 with TRBJ2-1; 11 nucleotides match TRBD1. This receptor was taken from a boy between 5 and 17 years old in good health. Sequencing used blood. Here the CDR3 DNA reads TGCAGCGTTGAAGACGGGACAGGGGGGGACAATGAGCAGTTCTTC. This codes for CSVEDGTGGDNEQFF.